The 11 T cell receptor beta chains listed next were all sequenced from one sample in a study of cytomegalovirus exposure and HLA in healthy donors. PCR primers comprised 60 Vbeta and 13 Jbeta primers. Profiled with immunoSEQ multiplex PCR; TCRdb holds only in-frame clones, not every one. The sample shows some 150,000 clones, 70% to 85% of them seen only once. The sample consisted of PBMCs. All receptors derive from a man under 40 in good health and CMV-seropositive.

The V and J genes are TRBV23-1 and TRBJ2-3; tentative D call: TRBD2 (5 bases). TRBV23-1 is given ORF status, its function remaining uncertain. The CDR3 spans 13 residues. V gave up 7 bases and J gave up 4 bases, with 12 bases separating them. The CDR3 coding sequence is TGCGCCAGCACCCGGTCCGGGGCAGATACGCAGTATTTT. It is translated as CASTRSGADTQYF.

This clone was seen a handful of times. The CDR3 sequence: CASSNGVAYEQYF. CDR3 DNA sequence: TGCGCCAGCAGCAACGGGGTCGCCTACGAGCAGTACTTC. V and J are TRBV5-1 and TRBJ2-7; D may be TRBD2 (5 bases). The CDR3 extends over 13 amino acids. Trimming cost V 4 bases and J 2 bases, with 10 bases left between them. Germline CDR1 SGHRS, CDR2 YFSETQ.

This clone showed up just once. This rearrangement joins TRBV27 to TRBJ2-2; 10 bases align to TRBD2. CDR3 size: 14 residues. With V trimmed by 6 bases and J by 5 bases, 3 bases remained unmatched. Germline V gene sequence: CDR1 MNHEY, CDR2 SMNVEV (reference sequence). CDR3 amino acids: CASRNSGGTGELFF. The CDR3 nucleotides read TGTGCCAGCAGGAATAGCGGGGGGACCGGGGAGCTGTTTTTT.

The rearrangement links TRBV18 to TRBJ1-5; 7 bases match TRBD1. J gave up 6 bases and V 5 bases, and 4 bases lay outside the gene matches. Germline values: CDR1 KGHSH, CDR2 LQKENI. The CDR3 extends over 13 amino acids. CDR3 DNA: TGTGCCAGCTCAGACAGGGAATTTCAGCCCCAGCATTTT. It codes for CASSDREFQPQHF.

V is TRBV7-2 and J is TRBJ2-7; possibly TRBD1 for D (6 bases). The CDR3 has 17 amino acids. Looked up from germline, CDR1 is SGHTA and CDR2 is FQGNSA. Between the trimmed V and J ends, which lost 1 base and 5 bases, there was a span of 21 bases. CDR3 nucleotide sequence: TGTGCCAGCAGCTTAGGGGCATTAGGGGGTATGACCCACGAGCAGTACTTC. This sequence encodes CASSLGALGGMTHEQYF.

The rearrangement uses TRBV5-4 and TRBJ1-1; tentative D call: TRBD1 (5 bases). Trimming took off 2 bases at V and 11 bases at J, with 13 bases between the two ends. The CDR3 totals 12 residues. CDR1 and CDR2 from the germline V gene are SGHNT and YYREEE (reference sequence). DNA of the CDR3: TGTGCCAGCAGCTTAGGGTCTGGGGGGGCTTTCTTT. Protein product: CASSLGSGGAFF. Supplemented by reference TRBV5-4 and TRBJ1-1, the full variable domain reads ETGVTQSPTHLIKTRGQQVTLRCSSQSGHNTVSWYQQALGQGPQFIFQYYREEENGRGNFPPRFSGLQFPNYSSELNVNALELDDSALYLCASSLGSGGAFFGQGTRLTVV.

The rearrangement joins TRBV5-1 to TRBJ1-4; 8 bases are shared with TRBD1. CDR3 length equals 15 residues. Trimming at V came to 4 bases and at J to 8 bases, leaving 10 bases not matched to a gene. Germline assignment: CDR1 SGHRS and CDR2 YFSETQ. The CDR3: CASSQGQGGVEKLFF. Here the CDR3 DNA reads TGCGCCAGCAGCCAAGGACAGGGAGGTGTGGAAAAACTGTTTTTT.

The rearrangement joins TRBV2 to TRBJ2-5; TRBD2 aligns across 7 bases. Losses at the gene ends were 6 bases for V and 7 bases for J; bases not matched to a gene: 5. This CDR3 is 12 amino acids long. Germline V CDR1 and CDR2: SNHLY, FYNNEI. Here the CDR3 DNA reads TGTGCCAGCAGGACCCCGGGGGGGACCCAGTACTTC. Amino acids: CASRTPGGTQYF.

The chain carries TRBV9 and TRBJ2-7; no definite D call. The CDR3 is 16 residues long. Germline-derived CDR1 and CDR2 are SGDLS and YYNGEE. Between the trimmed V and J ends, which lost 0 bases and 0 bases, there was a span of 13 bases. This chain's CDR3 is CASSVAETLPSYEQYF. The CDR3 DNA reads TGTGCCAGCAGCGTAGCGGAGACTCTTCCCTCCTACGAGCAGTACTTC.

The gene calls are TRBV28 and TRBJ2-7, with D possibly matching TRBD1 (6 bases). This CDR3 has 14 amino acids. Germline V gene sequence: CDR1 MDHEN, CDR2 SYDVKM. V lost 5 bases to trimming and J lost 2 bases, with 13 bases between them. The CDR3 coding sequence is TGTGCCAGCAGTATACACAGGGCCACCTACGAGCAGTACTTC. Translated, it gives CASSIHRATYEQYF. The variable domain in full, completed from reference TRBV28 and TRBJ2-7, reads DVKVTQSSRYLVKRTGEKVFLECVQDMDHENMFWYRQDPGLGLRLIYFSYDVKMKEKGDIPEGYSVSREKKERFSLILESASTNQTSMYLCASSIHRATYEQYFGPGTRLTVT.

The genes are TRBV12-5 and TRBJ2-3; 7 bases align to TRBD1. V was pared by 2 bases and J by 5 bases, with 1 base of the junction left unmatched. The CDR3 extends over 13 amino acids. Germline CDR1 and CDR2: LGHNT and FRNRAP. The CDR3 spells CASGLSGGDTQYF. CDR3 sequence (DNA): TGTGCTAGTGGTTTGTCAGGGGGAGATACGCAGTATTTT.